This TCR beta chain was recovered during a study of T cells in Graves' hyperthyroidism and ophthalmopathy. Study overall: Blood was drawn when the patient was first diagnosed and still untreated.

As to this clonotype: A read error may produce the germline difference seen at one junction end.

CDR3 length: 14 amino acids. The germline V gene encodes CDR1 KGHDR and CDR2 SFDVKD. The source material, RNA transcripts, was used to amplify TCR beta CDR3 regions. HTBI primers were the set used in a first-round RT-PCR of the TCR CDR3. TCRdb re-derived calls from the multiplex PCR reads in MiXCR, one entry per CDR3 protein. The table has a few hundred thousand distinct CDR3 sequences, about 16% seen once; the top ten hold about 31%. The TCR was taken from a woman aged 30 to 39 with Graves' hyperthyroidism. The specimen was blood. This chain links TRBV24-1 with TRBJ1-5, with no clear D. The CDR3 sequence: CAASDGISNQPQHF. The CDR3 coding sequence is TGTGCCGCCAGTGACGGAATTAGCAATCAGCCCCAGCATTTT.